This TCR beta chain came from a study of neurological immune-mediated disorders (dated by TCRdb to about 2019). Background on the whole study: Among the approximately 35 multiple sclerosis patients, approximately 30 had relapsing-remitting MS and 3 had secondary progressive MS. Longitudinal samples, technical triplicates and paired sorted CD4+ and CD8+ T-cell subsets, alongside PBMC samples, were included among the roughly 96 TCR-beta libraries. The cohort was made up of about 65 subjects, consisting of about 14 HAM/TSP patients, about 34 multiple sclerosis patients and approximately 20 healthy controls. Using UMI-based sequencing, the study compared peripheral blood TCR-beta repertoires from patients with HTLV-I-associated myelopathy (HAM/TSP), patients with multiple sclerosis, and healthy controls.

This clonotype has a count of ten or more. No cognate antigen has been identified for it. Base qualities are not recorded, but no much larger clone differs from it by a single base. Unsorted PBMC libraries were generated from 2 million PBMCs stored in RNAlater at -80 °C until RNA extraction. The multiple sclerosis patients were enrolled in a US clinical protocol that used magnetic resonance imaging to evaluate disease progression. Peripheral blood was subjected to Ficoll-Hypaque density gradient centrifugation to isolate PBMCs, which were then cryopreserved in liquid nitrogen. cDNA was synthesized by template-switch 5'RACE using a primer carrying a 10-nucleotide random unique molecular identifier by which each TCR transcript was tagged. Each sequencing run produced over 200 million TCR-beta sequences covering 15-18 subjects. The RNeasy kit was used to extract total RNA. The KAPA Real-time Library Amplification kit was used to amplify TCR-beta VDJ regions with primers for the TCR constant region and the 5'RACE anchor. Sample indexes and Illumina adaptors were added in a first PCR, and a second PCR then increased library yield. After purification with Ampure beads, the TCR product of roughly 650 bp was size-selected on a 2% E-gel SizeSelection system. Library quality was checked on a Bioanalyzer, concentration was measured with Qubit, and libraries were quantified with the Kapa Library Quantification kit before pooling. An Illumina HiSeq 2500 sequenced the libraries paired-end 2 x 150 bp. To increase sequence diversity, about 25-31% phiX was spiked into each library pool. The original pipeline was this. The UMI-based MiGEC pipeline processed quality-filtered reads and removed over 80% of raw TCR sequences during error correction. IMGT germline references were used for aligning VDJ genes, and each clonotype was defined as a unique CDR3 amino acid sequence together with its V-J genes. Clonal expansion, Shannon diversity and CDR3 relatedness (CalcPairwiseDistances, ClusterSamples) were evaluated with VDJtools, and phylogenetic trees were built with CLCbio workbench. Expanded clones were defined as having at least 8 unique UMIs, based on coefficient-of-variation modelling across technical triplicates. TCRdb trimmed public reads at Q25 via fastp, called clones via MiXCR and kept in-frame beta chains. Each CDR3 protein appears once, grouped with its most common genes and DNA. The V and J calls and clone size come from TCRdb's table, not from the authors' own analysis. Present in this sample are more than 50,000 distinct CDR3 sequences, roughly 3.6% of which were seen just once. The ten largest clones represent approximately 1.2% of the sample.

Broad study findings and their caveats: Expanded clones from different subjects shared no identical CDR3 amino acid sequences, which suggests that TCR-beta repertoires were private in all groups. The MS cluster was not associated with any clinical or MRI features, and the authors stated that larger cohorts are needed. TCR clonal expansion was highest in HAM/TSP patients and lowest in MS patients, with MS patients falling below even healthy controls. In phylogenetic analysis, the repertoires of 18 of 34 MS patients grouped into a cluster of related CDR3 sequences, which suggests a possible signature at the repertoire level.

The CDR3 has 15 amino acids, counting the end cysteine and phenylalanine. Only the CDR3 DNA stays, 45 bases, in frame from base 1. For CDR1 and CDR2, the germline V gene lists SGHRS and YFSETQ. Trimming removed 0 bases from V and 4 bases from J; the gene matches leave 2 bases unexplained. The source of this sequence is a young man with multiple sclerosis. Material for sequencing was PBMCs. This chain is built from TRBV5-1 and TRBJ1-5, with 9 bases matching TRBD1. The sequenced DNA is TGCGCCAGCAGCTTGGCTGGGACAGGGAATCAGCCCCAGCATTTT. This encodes CASSLAGTGNQPQHF. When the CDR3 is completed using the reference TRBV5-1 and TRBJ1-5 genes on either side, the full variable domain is KAGVTQTPRYLIKTRGQQVTLSCSPISGHRSVSWYQQTPGQGLQFLFEYFSETQRNKGNFPGRFSGRQFSNSRSEMNVSTLELGDSALYLCASSLAGTGNQPQHFGDGTRLSIL.